Below, 18 T cell receptor beta chains from the same sample are listed, as sequenced in a study of identical twins (dated by TCRdb to the mid-2010s). Library generation was performed with 5' RACE. Sequencing used an Illumina HiSeq 2000. TCRdb trimmed public reads at Q25 via fastp, called clones via MiXCR and kept in-frame beta chains. Every CDR3 protein is listed once, alongside the most common genes and DNA of its rows. The sample includes 550,000 to 700,000 distinct CDR3 sequences, with 9.6% observed a single time. Jointly, the top ten make up 2.5% to 3% of the sample. A further study also used this sample, focusing on yellow fever vaccine responses in identical twins.

The sequencing sample was made of PBMCs. The receptor set was obtained from a woman under 30 in good health.

In this sample, this clonotype turned up a few times. The CDR3 spells CASSSTGTGGIEQFF. DNA for the CDR3: TGTGCCAGCAGTTCTACCGGGACAGGTGGTATCGAGCAGTTCTTC. The chain combines TRBV12-3 or TRBV12-4 with TRBJ2-1; the match to TRBD1 covers 8 bases. V lost 4 bases, J lost 10 bases, and 12 bases stayed unmatched. This CDR3 spans 15 amino acids.

The sample holds a few counts of this clonotype. The chain combines TRBV5-1 with TRBJ2-1; 11 bases are a match to TRBD2. This CDR3 has 17 amino acids. Germline-derived CDR1 and CDR2 are SGHRS and YFSETQ. Trimming took 4 bases from V and 6 from J; bases not matched to a gene: 12. CDR3 DNA: TGCGCCAGCAGCCCCGGGACTAGCGGAGGGGGTTTCAATGAGCAGTTCTTC. This gives the protein CASSPGTSGGGFNEQFF.

Ten or more counts support this clonotype. V is TRBV12-3 or TRBV12-4 and J is TRBJ2-4; 9 positions agree with TRBD1. The V segment lost 5 bases and the J segment 8 bases; nucleotides outside the gene matches: 1. The CDR3 runs 12 residues. The CDR3 reads CASSHRGHIQYF. CDR3 sequence (DNA): TGTGCCAGCAGTCACAGGGGGCACATTCAGTACTTC.

This clonotype occurred a few times. The chain employs TRBV6-2 or TRBV6-3 and TRBJ1-5; D may be TRBD1 (5 bases). V was cut by 2 bases and J by 6 bases, with 23 bases left in between. Germline CDR1 and CDR2: MNHEY and SVGEGT. The CDR3 totals 18 residues. CDR3 sequence (DNA): TGTGCCAGCAGTTACAGGGCGGGGGTCGAATTGCAGCTTCAGCCCCAGCATTTT. Protein product: CASSYRAGVELQLQPQHF.

The chain carries TRBV4-3 and TRBJ2-1; 7 bases are a match to TRBD2. CDR1 LGHNA and CDR2 YSLEER come from the germline V gene. The length of the CDR3 is 16 residues. Germline trimming cut 0 bases from V and 4 bases from J; bases unmatched to any gene: 6. The CDR3 DNA reads TGCGCCAGCAGCCAAGATTTGGCTAGCGGATACAATGAGCAGTTCTTC. This encodes CASSQDLASGYNEQFF.

This clonotype was observed at least ten times. The chain employs TRBV7-9 and TRBJ1-5, with a weak D call TRBD1 (6 bases). V was cut by 4 bases and J by 3 bases, with 10 bases left in between. CDR1 and CDR2 from the germline V gene are SEHNR and FQNEAQ (reference sequence). This CDR3 is 14 amino acids long. The CDR3 DNA reads as TGTGCCAGCAGCTCAGGGGCCTCCAATCAGCCCCAGCATTTT. This codes for CASSSGASNQPQHF.

This clonotype has more than one count but fewer than ten. The V gene is TRBV10-3, the J gene TRBJ2-7; D may match TRBD1 or TRBD2 (5 bases each). Trimming took off 10 bases at V and 6 bases at J, with 19 bases between the two ends. CDR3 size: 13 residues. Germline assignment: CDR1 ENHRY and CDR2 SYGVKD. As DNA, the CDR3 is TGTGCCACCGGGACCGCAGGCCACGGCGAGCAGTACTTC. Translating gives CATGTAGHGEQYF.

This clonotype was observed a few times. The J gene is TRBJ2-5, the V gene TRBV20-1, with D perhaps TRBD1 or TRBD2 (5 bases each). V was shortened by 5 bases and J by 2 bases, with 18 bases between the two germline ends. This CDR3 has 15 residues. Germline V gene lookup returns CDR1 DFQATT and CDR2 SNEGSKA (reference sequence). The CDR3 coding sequence is TGCAGTGCTGACGGGGCAGGGAATTTTCAAGAGACCCAGTACTTC. Translation: CSADGAGNFQETQYF.

The genes are TRBV7-9 and TRBJ1-6, with D possibly being TRBD1 (5 bases). With 4 bases removed from V and 6 bases from J, the gap between germline ends came to 10 bases. In germline, CDR1 is SEHNR, CDR2 FQNEAQ (reference sequence). The CDR3 runs 14 residues. The CDR3 spells CASSSRVSNSPLHF. In nucleotides, the CDR3 is TGTGCCAGCAGCTCCAGGGTTTCTAATTCACCCCTCCACTTT.

This clonotype has a handful of counts. The genes are TRBV5-6 and TRBJ2-7, with 8 bases fitting TRBD2. Germline CDR1 SGHDT, CDR2 YYEEEE. V lost 3 bases, J lost 0 bases, and 8 bases stayed unmatched. This CDR3 region has 16 residues. The CDR3: CASSWLTSGSSYEQYF. The DNA of the CDR3 is TGTGCCAGCAGCTGGCTAACTAGCGGAAGCTCCTACGAGCAGTACTTC.

In this sample, this clonotype turned up many times. The V and J genes are TRBV20-1 and TRBJ1-2, with D perhaps TRBD1 (6 bases). Trimming took 0 bases from V and 4 from J, leaving 18 bases between them. This CDR3 spans 16 amino acids. Germline V gene lookup returns CDR1 DFQATT and CDR2 SNEGSKA (reference sequence). CDR3 sequence reads: CSARDLRAGDPYGYTF. CDR3 DNA sequence: TGCAGTGCTAGAGATCTCAGGGCAGGGGATCCCTATGGCTACACCTTC.

This clonotype was observed many times. The rearrangement links TRBV3-1 to TRBJ1-2; D call uncertain. Trimming shortened V by 2 bases and J by 1 base, and 11 bases separated the two germline ends. CDR1 is LGHDT, CDR2 YNNKEL, per germline (reference sequence). The CDR3 consists of 15 residues. CDR3 in amino acids: CASSQPGSDNYGYTF. In DNA form, the CDR3 reads TGTGCCAGCAGCCAACCCGGGTCGGATAACTATGGCTACACCTTC.

The rearrangement links TRBV7-9 to TRBJ2-5; a weak D match, TRBD2 (5 bases). Germline V gene sequence: CDR1 SEHNR, CDR2 FQNEAQ (reference sequence). The V end was cut by 0 bases, the J end by 9 bases, with 11 bases between. This CDR3 is 13 amino acids long. DNA for the CDR3: TGTGCCAGCAGCTTAGCGGGGTCCGGGGCCCAGTACTTC. This sequence encodes CASSLAGSGAQYF.

The genes are TRBV19 and TRBJ2-1; the D is unclear. V lost 1 base and J lost 5, with 12 bases in between. The CDR3 length is 15 residues. Germline CDR1 reads LNHDA; CDR2 reads SQIVND (reference sequence). The CDR3 nucleotides are TGTGCCAGTAGTATAGGGGCAGGCCTCGACAATGAGCAGTTCTTC. This sequence encodes CASSIGAGLDNEQFF. Full variable domain (remainder filled in from reference TRBV19 and TRBJ2-1): DGGITQSPKYLFRKEGQNVTLSCEQNLNHDAMYWYRQDPGQGLRLIYYSQIVNDFQKGDIAEGYSVSREKKESFPLTVTSAQKNPTAFYLCASSIGAGLDNEQFFGPGTRLTVL.

The chain uses TRBV29-1 and TRBJ2-5; D is unresolved. The germline V gene has CDR1 SQVTM and CDR2 ANQGSEA. This CDR3 region has 15 residues. V shed 4 bases and J shed 3 bases, with 18 bases lying between them. The DNA of the CDR3 is TGCAGCGTTGTGCCCAGTCTAGGTGGGGAAGAGACCCAGTACTTC. Translation: CSVVPSLGGEETQYF.

This clonotype was seen more than once but under ten times. The rearrangement joins TRBV20-1 to TRBJ2-7; D possibly matches TRBD1 or TRBD2 (5 bases each). V gave up 6 bases and J gave up 5 bases, with 11 bases separating them. The V gene's germline CDR1 is DFQATT and CDR2 SNEGSKA (reference sequence). CDR3 size: 11 residues. CDR3 protein: CSAPEGNEQYF. The CDR3 DNA sequence: TGCAGTGCCCCCGAGGGGAACGAGCAGTACTTC.

This clonotype has just a few counts. The V call is TRBV7-2, the J call TRBJ2-5; a possible D gene is TRBD2 (5 bases). Germline V gives CDR1 SGHTA, CDR2 FQGNSA. V lost 4 bases, J lost 5 bases, and 14 bases lay in between. The CDR3 is 14 residues long. CDR3 nucleotides: TGTGCCAGCAGCTCCCGACTATCCCGGGAGACCCAGTACTTC. It specifies CASSSRLSRETQYF.

The chain is built from TRBV3-1 and TRBJ1-5, with no clear D. V was shortened by 3 bases and J by 0 bases, with 12 bases between the two germline ends. This CDR3 is built from 16 residues. Germline CDR1 reads LGHDT; CDR2 reads YNNKEL (reference sequence). The CDR3 sequence is CASSQMGGYSNQPQHF. Here the CDR3 DNA reads TGTGCCAGCAGCCAGATGGGAGGCTATAGCAATCAGCCCCAGCATTTT. The whole variable domain, filled in from reference TRBV3-1 and TRBJ1-5, reads DTAVSQTPKYLVTQMGNDKSIKCEQNLGHDTMYWYKQDSKKFLKIMFSYNNKELIINETVPNRFSPKSPDKAHLNLHINSLELGDSAVYFCASSQMGGYSNQPQHFGDGTRLSIL.